This T cell receptor beta chain was observed in a study of early T cells in non-severe SARS-CoV-2 infection. The CDR3 length is 13 residues. This clonotype appeared many times. Via MiXCR, TCRdb re-called the 5' RACE reads, giving one row per CDR3 protein. The repertoire holds over 75,000 distinct CDR3 sequences, with under 15% as singletons. This TCR was recovered from an adult who was a healthcare worker with PCR-confirmed SARS-CoV-2 infection or an uninfected control (not recorded which). This chain connects TRBV21-1 to TRBJ2-2. TRBV21-1 is deemed a pseudogene. The material sequenced was whole blood. CDR3 bases: TGTGCCAGCAGCAAAGTTCCCACCGGGGAGCTGTTTTTT. Its protein product is CASSKVPTGELFF.